One sample yielded the 9 T cell receptor beta chains listed below, sequenced in a study of blood T cell repertoires in COVID-19. Profiling relied on immunoSEQ multiplex PCR, and the TCRdb table lists in-frame clones only, not all of them. The table shows about 190,000 clones, with approximately 90% occurring only once. Sequencing was performed on peripheral blood. These receptors were taken from a man aged 25-40 years with acute or convalescent COVID-19.

The chain uses TRBV9 and TRBJ2-7, with a possible D match to TRBD1 (5 bases). V was trimmed by 0 bases and J by 0 bases, leaving 13 bases between them. Germline CDR1 is SGDLS and CDR2 is YYNGEE. The CDR3 is 16 amino acids. The CDR3 DNA reads as TGTGCCAGCAGCGTAGATGGGGCAGTGAGCTCCTACGAGCAGTACTTC. As protein: CASSVDGAVSSYEQYF.

This chain connects TRBV29-1 to TRBJ2-5, with TRBD2 as a possible D gene (6 bases). V was shortened by 5 bases and J by 4 bases, with 14 bases between the two germline ends. Germline values: CDR1 SQVTM, CDR2 ANQGSEA. The CDR3 is 13 residues long. DNA of the CDR3: TGCAGCGTTAAACGGCTGCGGGGAGAGACCCAGTACTTC. Protein sequence: CSVKRLRGETQYF.

The chain recombines TRBV4-2 with TRBJ1-1; possible D gene TRBD1, 5 bases. The CDR3 consists of 16 residues. V was cut by 3 bases and J by 0 bases, with 14 bases left in between. Germline values: CDR1 LGHNA, CDR2 YNFKEQ. CDR3 loop: CASSQPVTDLNTEAFF. The CDR3 DNA reads as TGTGCCAGCAGCCAGCCAGTGACAGATCTGAACACTGAAGCTTTCTTT.

A few counts support this clone. The chain has TRBV28 and TRBJ1-5; 7 bases map to TRBD1. Germline trimming cut 4 bases from V and 3 bases from J; bases unmatched to any gene: 9. The CDR3 has 16 amino acids. CDR1 MDHEN and CDR2 SYDVKM come from the germline V gene. This CDR3 is CASSSTGLGVNQPQHF. The CDR3, as DNA: TGTGCCAGCAGTTCGACAGGGTTGGGGGTCAATCAGCCCCAGCATTTT.

The V call is TRBV5-8, the J call TRBJ1-1; D is ambiguous. The CDR3 length is 12 residues. Germline assignment: CDR1 SGHTS and CDR2 YDEGEE. V dropped 4 bases and J dropped 8 bases, with 12 bases sitting between them. For the CDR3, the DNA is TGTGCCAGCAGCCAGGTCTTGCGAGAAGCTTTCTTT. It translates to CASSQVLREAFF. The full variable domain, rest sourced from reference TRBV5-8 and TRBJ1-1, is EAGVTQSPTHLIKTRGQQATLRCSPISGHTSVYWYQQALGLGLQFLLWYDEGEERNRGNFPPRFSGRQFPNYSSELNVNALELEDSALYLCASSQVLREAFFGQGTRLTVV.

V is TRBV29-1 and J is TRBJ1-1; D gene uncertain. Looked up from germline, CDR1 is SQVTM and CDR2 is ANQGSEA. V was clipped by 6 bases and J by 4 bases, with 9 bases between them. There are 11 residues in the CDR3. CDR3 nucleotides: TGCAGCGTGGTCCTGAGCACTGAAGCTTTCTTT. Encoded protein: CSVVLSTEAFF.

The CDR3 spells CASSEAPRAGGWEETQYF. Written as DNA, the CDR3 is TGTGCCAGCAGTGAAGCGCCGCGAGCGGGAGGGTGGGAGGAGACCCAGTACTTC. J is TRBJ2-5 and V is TRBV6-1; 10 nucleotides line up with TRBD2. The CDR3 contains 18 residues. V lost 0 bases and J lost 5; bases outside the gene matches: 12. In germline, CDR1 is MNHNS, CDR2 SASEGT.

The V call is TRBV4-1, the J call TRBJ1-4; tentatively, D is TRBD1 (5 bases). V lost 0 bases and J lost 12, with 20 bases in between. The CDR3 has 16 amino acids. CDR1 MGHRA and CDR2 YSYEKL come from the germline V gene. The DNA of the CDR3 is TGCGCCAGCAGCCAAGATCTCCAGGGAAGCTCTTTGGAACTGTTTTTT. The encoded protein is CASSQDLQGSSLELFF.

This chain connects TRBV9 to TRBJ2-2, with D unclear. Germline CDR1 is SGDLS and CDR2 is YYNGEE. The CDR3 spans 15 residues. Trimming shortened V by 3 bases and J by 9 bases, and 18 bases separated the two germline ends. The CDR3 spells CASSAPERSLRELFF. In DNA, the CDR3 is TGTGCCAGCAGCGCCCCGGAGCGCTCCCTCCGGGAGCTGTTTTTT.